Given below is one T cell receptor (beta chain) in context. Its antigen remains unknown. The data originate from a study of Ad26.COV2.S vaccination and SARS-CoV-2 variants. Background on the study: The authors gave Ad26.COV2.S intramuscularly, either once or twice 56 days apart.

Produced via immunoSEQ multiplex PCR; TCRdb's table is partial and in-frame only. Counted here are roughly 320,000 clones, roughly 86% occurring once; the ten biggest clones make up 1.5% to 2%. As to treatment: roughly 20 received Ad26.COV2.S at low or high dose, single or two shots; 5 received placebo; per-sample allocation not given. Sampling was done on day 63 after the first vaccine or placebo injection. Study outcomes and limitations: People who got the vaccine or the placebo had similar non-spike TCR breadth.

This material consisted of peripheral blood, taken in a trial of Ad26.COV2.S vaccine versus placebo. This TCR was sampled from a person between 18 and 59 years old who received the Ad26.COV2.S COVID-19 vaccine or a placebo.

Written as DNA, the CDR3 is TGTGCCAGCAGCGTAGGTCCGGGAGGCAGGGGGACCGGGGAGCTGTTTTTT. Translation gives CASSVGPGGRGTGELFF. This sequence joins TRBV9 and TRBJ2-2; D possibly uses TRBD1 or TRBD2 (7 bases each). The CDR3 is 17 residues long. Trimming pared 0 bases from V and 5 bases from J, leaving 17 bases between. CDR1 and CDR2 from the germline V gene are SGDLS and YYNGEE.